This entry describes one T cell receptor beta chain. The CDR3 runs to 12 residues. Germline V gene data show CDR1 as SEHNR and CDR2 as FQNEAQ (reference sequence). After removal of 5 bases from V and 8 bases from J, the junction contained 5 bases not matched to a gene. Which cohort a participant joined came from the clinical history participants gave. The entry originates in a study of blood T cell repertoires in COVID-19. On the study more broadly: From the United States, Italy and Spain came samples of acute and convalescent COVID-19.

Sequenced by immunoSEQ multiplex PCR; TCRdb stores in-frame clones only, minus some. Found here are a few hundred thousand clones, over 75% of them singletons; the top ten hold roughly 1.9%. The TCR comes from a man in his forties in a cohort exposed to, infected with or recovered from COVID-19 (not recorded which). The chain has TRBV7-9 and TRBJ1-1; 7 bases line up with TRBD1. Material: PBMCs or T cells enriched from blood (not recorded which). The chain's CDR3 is CASSLQGKEAFF. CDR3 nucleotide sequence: TGTGCCAGCAGCCTACAGGGGAAAGAAGCTTTCTTT.